This T cell receptor (beta chain) was profiled in a study of identical twins. This clonotype appeared a few times. Its specificity is not known. The ends were cut back, 0 bases at V and 6 bases at J, with 9 bases in the middle. CDR3 length equals 14 residues. CDR1 SNHLY and CDR2 FYNNEI come from the germline V gene. TCRdb itself ran the 5' RACE reads through MiXCR, one entry per CDR3 protein. The data show about 530,000 distinct CDR3 sequences, roughly 15% seen once. General study results and limits: The same donors were not followed; conclusions instead depended on cross-sectional statistical analysis. Out-of-frame TCR alpha sharing observed in monozygotic twins exceeded model estimates. In cord blood, abundant beta clonotypes had fewer insertions; memory showed no trend.

These data also featured in a second study, about yellow fever vaccine responses in identical twins. This second report adds: Twins' T cell vaccine responses reportedly looked partly convergent, partly personalized.

The chain combines TRBV2 with TRBJ1-5, with TRBD1 as a possible D gene (5 bases). The sequenced material came from CD4+ T cells sorted from blood. The origin of this receptor is a young woman in good health. CDR3 sequence (DNA): TGTGCCAGCAGTGAAGCAGCAGGGTTTCAGCCCCAGCATTTT. This encodes CASSEAAGFQPQHF.